Shown below are 29 T cell receptor beta chains from a single sample sequenced in a study of breast tumors, draining lymph nodes, adjacent tissues. Breast cancer patients provided tissue from their axillary draining lymph nodes. TCRdb re-called the multiplex PCR reads with MiXCR, one entry per CDR3 protein. The data show some 250,000 distinct CDR3 sequences, nearly 35% seen once. Source material: axillary lymph node tissue. These receptor sequences come from a female donor with breast cancer. Some clones in this sample may be carry-over from other donors' samples.

This clonotype showed up many times. The chain recombines TRBV2 with TRBJ2-1; 8 positions match TRBD2. The CDR3 sequence is 13 residues long. V was clipped by 10 bases and J by 5 bases; unmatched bases: 7. Germline V lookup: CDR1 SNHLY, CDR2 FYNNEI. CDR3 nucleotides: TGTGCCACCGGACTAGCTAGGGACAATGAGCAGTTCTTC. The encoded protein is CATGLARDNEQFF.

This clonotype was seen ten or more times. This chain uses TRBV20-1 with TRBJ1-2; D is undetermined. CDR3 length: 12 residues. Germline V lookup: CDR1 DFQATT, CDR2 SNEGSKA (reference sequence). Trimming cost V 3 bases and J 2 bases, with 7 bases left between them. The CDR3 here is CSASEDNYGYTF. The DNA of the CDR3 is TGCAGTGCTAGTGAGGACAACTATGGCTACACCTTC.

This clonotype was recorded at least ten times. J is TRBJ1-6 and V is TRBV6-1, with 9 nucleotides matching TRBD1. Germline V gene lookup returns CDR1 MNHNS and CDR2 SASEGT. This CDR3 spans 15 amino acids. Trimming cost V 8 bases and J 3 bases; bases outside gene matches: 5. Written as DNA, the CDR3 is TGTGCCAGCGAGGGACAGGGATTCTATAATTCACCCCTCCACTTT. Amino acid sequence: CASEGQGFYNSPLHF.

This clonotype was observed once. One base away lies a much larger clone, so this may be a sequencing read error. The rearrangement links TRBV10-3 to TRBJ1-6; D is unclear. The CDR3 totals 15 residues. The germline V and J ends were trimmed by 5 bases and 8 bases, with 16 bases remaining between them. Germline V CDR1 and CDR2: ENHRY, SYGVKD. In DNA, the CDR3 is TGTGCCATCAGTTACTCCCGCCTGATCGATTCACCCCTCCACTTT. It translates to CAISYSRLIDSPLHF.

In regard to this clonotype: This may arise from a read error, as a much more abundant clone is one base away. This chain links TRBV7-7 with TRBJ2-5; TRBD1 aligns across 9 bases. In germline, CDR1 is SSHAT, CDR2 FNYEAQ (reference sequence). This CDR3 is 15 amino acids long. The CDR3 bases are TGTGCTAGCAGCTTATCGGACAGGGGTAGAGAGACCCAGCACTTC. As protein: CASSLSDRGRETQHF.

This chain connects TRBV25-1 to TRBJ2-1, with D tentatively TRBD1 (5 bases). This CDR3 comprises 14 residues. Germline assignment: CDR1 MGHDK and CDR2 SYGVNS. Trimming left V 3 bases short and J 6 bases short, with 12 bases between. Here the CDR3 reads CASSDRDGCNEQFF. DNA of the CDR3: TGTGCCAGCAGTGACAGGGATGGCTGCAATGAGCAGTTCTTC. The full variable domain, in which reference TRBV25-1 and TRBJ2-1 provide the parts outside the CDR3, is EADIYQTPRYLVIGTGKKITLECSQTMGHDKMYWYQQDPGMELHLIHYSYGVNSTEKGDLSSESTVSRIRTEHFPLTLESARPSHTSQYLCASSDRDGCNEQFFGPGTRLTVL.

This clonotype was counted a few times. This chain connects TRBV6-6 to TRBJ2-3, with 8 bases identical to TRBD2. CDR1 is MNHNY and CDR2 is SVGAGI in the germline V gene (reference sequence). The CDR3 spans 15 residues. Trimming took 6 bases from V and 4 from J; bases not matched to a gene: 9. The CDR3: CASRPGTRGSDTQYF. As DNA, the CDR3 is TGTGCCAGCAGGCCCGGGACTAGAGGTTCAGATACGCAGTATTTT.

On this clonotype: At one boundary the junction diverges from the germline segment, which might be a read error. The rearrangement joins TRBV7-2 to TRBJ2-1; the match to TRBD2 covers 7 bases. CDR1 and CDR2 (germline): SGHTA, FQGNSA. This CDR3 has 15 amino acids. The CDR3 spells CASSQVRTSGVEQLF. The CDR3 coding sequence is TGTGCCAGCAGTCAAGTTCGGACTAGTGGCGTTGAGCAGCTCTTC.

Of note for this clonotype: Since a much larger clone is just one base distant, this may be a read error. Likely a read error: the CDR3 ends without its conserved phenylalanine or tryptophan. The genes are TRBV14 and TRBJ1-2, with 7 bases that match TRBD1. CDR1 is SGHDN and CDR2 is FVKESK in the germline V gene. This CDR3 has 13 residues. V lost 1 base to trimming and J lost 8 bases; unmatched junction nucleotides: 4. The CDR3 reads CASSQVQGSGYTL. Written as DNA, the CDR3 is TGTGCCAGCAGCCAAGTACAGGGGTCGGGCTACACCCTC.

This clonotype was seen repeatedly, ten times or more. The chain is built from TRBV10-2 and TRBJ1-4; D ambiguous. CDR3 length: 13 amino acids. Germline CDR1 and CDR2: WSHSY and SAAADI. The V and J ends lost 0 bases and 11 bases respectively, with 10 bases between them. The CDR3 region is CASSESAVDKLFF. Here the CDR3 DNA reads TGCGCCAGCAGTGAGTCGGCGGTGGACAAACTGTTTTTT.

The chain couples TRBV20-1 to TRBJ2-5; 7 nucleotides agree with TRBD2. CDR1 and CDR2 from the germline V gene are DFQATT and SNEGSKA (reference sequence). V gave up 6 bases and J gave up 7 bases; unmatched junction bases: 14. This CDR3 region has 14 residues. Written as DNA, the CDR3 is TGCAGTGCAATCGGACTAGAGACATTAGGGACCCAGTACTTC. Its translation: CSAIGLETLGTQYF.

Note on this clonotype: At one end the junction does not follow the germline gene, possibly because of a read error. The V call is TRBV3-1, the J call TRBJ1-3; no reliable D call. This CDR3 comprises 15 residues. The germline gives CDR1 LGHDT, CDR2 YNNKEL (reference sequence). This chain's CDR3 is CASQFGSRSGNTVYF. For the CDR3, the DNA is TGTGCCAGCCAGTTCGGATCGCGCTCTGGAAACACCGTATATTTT.

This clonotype was seen more than once but under ten times. This sequence may be a read error, since a much larger clone differs from it by one base. The chain uses TRBV20-1 and TRBJ2-7; 7 bases match TRBD1. The junction had 8 bases not matched to a gene; V was cut back by 0 bases and J by 6 bases. Per germline, CDR1 DFQATT and CDR2 SNEGSKA (reference sequence). The CDR3 has 14 residues. The CDR3 loop is CSARDIQGEPEQYF. In DNA form, the CDR3 reads TGCAGTGCTAGAGATATCCAGGGGGAGCCCGAGCAGTACTTC.

This clonotype appeared a few times. A clone one base away is much larger, so this may be a read error. V and J are TRBV20-1 and TRBJ2-7; D unclear. This CDR3 region has 16 residues. Trimming cost V 0 bases and J 0 bases, with 15 bases left between them. Germline V CDR1 and CDR2: DFQATT, SNEGSKA (reference sequence). The CDR3 here is CSARDLRATASYEQYF. CDR3 nucleotide sequence: TGCAGTGCTAGAGATTTGCGAGCAACCGCCTCCTACGAGCAGTACTTC.

Regarding this clonotype: This may arise from a read error, as a much more abundant clone is one base away. The CDR3 here is CASGFFTGQYYF. The CDR3 DNA reads as TGTGCTAGTGGTTTCTTCACCGGACAGTATTACTTC. This chain links TRBV12-5 with TRBJ2-7; D perhaps matches TRBD1 (6 bases). The V and J ends lost 3 bases and 13 bases respectively, with 16 bases between them. The length of the CDR3 is 12 residues. Germline CDR1 and CDR2: LGHNT and FRNRAP.

This clonotype has at least ten counts. The chain recombines TRBV5-6 with TRBJ1-2; D perhaps matches TRBD1 (6 bases). This CDR3 contains 14 residues. Germline V gene sequence: CDR1 SGHDT, CDR2 YYEEEE. V was shortened by 2 bases and J by 7 bases, with 15 bases between the two germline ends. This CDR3 reads CASSFPGEASGYTF. The DNA of the CDR3 is TGTGCCAGCAGCTTTCCAGGGGAAGCGAGTGGCTACACCTTC.

The CDR3 is CASSELASGADSPLHF. The CDR3 DNA reads as TGTGCCAGCAGTGAATTGGCGTCCGGGGCTGATTCACCCCTCCACTTT. This chain connects TRBV7-9 to TRBJ1-6; maybe TRBD1 (5 bases). This CDR3 is 16 amino acids long. Germline V lookup: CDR1 SEHNR, CDR2 FQNEAQ (reference sequence). V was pared by 6 bases and J by 8 bases, with 20 bases between.

This clonotype was recorded a few times. The chain carries TRBV3-1 and TRBJ1-2; TRBD1 might be the D (5 bases). Deletions cut 4 bases from V and 2 bases from J, with 17 bases between. CDR3 length: 16 residues. From germline, CDR1 is LGHDT and CDR2 YNNKEL (reference sequence). The CDR3 is CASSRGSLGHNYGYTF. CDR3 nucleotide sequence: TGTGCCAGCAGCCGGGGCTCGCTCGGGCACAACTATGGCTACACCTTC.

This chain uses TRBV9 with TRBJ2-3; D is possibly TRBD1 or TRBD2 (6 bases each). Between the trimmed V and J ends, which lost 0 bases and 3 bases, there was a span of 11 bases. Germline lookup yields CDR1 SGDLS and CDR2 YYNGEE. The CDR3 consists of 15 residues. The CDR3 sequence: CASSVVGGWTDTQYF. CDR3 nucleotide sequence: TGTGCCAGCAGCGTAGTCGGGGGCTGGACAGATACGCAGTATTTT.

V gene TRBV18 combines with J gene TRBJ1-5, with a weak D call TRBD1 (6 bases). The CDR3 loop spans 13 amino acids. V was cut by 5 bases and J by 6 bases, with 11 bases left in between. Germline values: CDR1 KGHSH, CDR2 LQKENI. The CDR3 DNA sequence: TGTGCCAGCTCAGGGGGCGGAATTCAGCCCCAGCATTTT. This gives the protein CASSGGGIQPQHF.

The rearrangement uses TRBV24-1 and TRBJ2-2, with unresolved D. Trimming took 2 bases from V and 1 from J, leaving 7 bases between them. Per germline, CDR1 KGHDR and CDR2 SFDVKD. CDR3 length equals 15 residues. CDR3 protein: CATSDWSKNTGELFF. The CDR3 DNA is TGTGCCACCAGTGATTGGTCCAAGAACACCGGGGAGCTGTTTTTT.

At least ten counts were recorded for this clonotype. The chain joins TRBV5-5 to TRBJ2-7; 9 nucleotides align to TRBD2. From germline, CDR1 is SGHKS and CDR2 YYEKEE (reference sequence). The CDR3 extends over 17 amino acids. The ends lost 4 bases at V and 0 bases at J; junction bases unmatched: 11. The CDR3 protein is CASSATGTSISSYEQYF. The CDR3 DNA reads as TGTGCCAGCAGCGCTACCGGGACTAGCATTAGCTCCTACGAGCAGTACTTC. Full variable domain (remainder filled in from reference TRBV5-5 and TRBJ2-7): DAGVTQSPTHLIKTRGQQVTLRCSPISGHKSVSWYQQVLGQGPQFIFQYYEKEERGRGNFPDRFSARQFPNYSSELNVNALLLGDSALYLCASSATGTSISSYEQYFGPGTRLTVT.

At least ten counts were recorded for this clonotype. The chain uses TRBV10-3 and TRBJ2-7; TRBD2 matches at 7 bases. CDR3 length equals 13 residues. Germline trimming cut 7 bases from V and 7 bases from J; bases unmatched to any gene: 10. Germline V gives CDR1 ENHRY, CDR2 SYGVKD. In DNA form, the CDR3 reads TGTGCCATCAAGGCGTCTAGCGGAGGGGAGCAGTACTTC. The encoded protein is CAIKASSGGEQYF.

This clonotype was seen more than once but under ten times. A much larger clone is a single base away; this may be a read error. The J gene is TRBJ2-1, the V gene TRBV20-1, with TRBD2 identical over 9 bases. CDR1 and CDR2 from the germline V gene are DFQATT and SNEGSKA (reference sequence). This CDR3 comprises 19 residues. With 3 bases clipped from V and 0 bases from J, the junction kept 15 bases outside the gene matches. CDR3 sequence (DNA): TGCAGTGCTAGCCGTCGAAGACTAGCGGCGACAAGCTCCTACAATGAGCAGTTCTTC. It is translated as CSASRRRLAATSSYNEQFF.

This clonotype has ten or more counts. This chain joins TRBV19 and TRBJ2-7; the D gene is possibly TRBD2 (5 bases). Germline V gene lookup returns CDR1 LNHDA and CDR2 SQIVND (reference sequence). V was pared by 1 base and J by 5 bases, with 18 bases between. The CDR3 spans 16 residues. CDR3 protein: CASSIVRGSWADEQYF. CDR3 sequence (DNA): TGTGCCAGTAGTATAGTTCGCGGGTCTTGGGCTGACGAGCAGTACTTC.

The V and J genes are TRBV18 and TRBJ2-3, with no clear D. Germline V gene lookup returns CDR1 KGHSH and CDR2 LQKENI. CDR3 length: 14 residues. V was shortened by 3 bases and J by 0 bases, with 7 bases between the two germline ends. The CDR3 bases are TGTGCCAGCTCACCCCTGGACAGCACAGATACGCAGTATTTT. Protein: CASSPLDSTDTQYF. The whole variable domain, remainder taken from reference TRBV18 and TRBJ2-3, is NAGVMQNPRHLVRRRGQEARLRCSPMKGHSHVYWYRQLPEEGLKFMVYLQKENIIDESGMPKERFSAEFPKEGPSILRIQQVVRGDSAAYFCASSPLDSTDTQYFGPGTRLTVL.

At least ten counts were recorded for this clonotype. V is TRBV5-1 and J is TRBJ2-7; 7 bases map to TRBD1. Germline-derived CDR1 and CDR2 are SGHRS and YFSETQ. Trimming cost V 4 bases and J 4 bases; bases outside gene matches: 11. This CDR3 is 15 amino acids long. DNA of the CDR3: TGCGCCAGCAGCATTAATCCGACAGGGCTGTACGAGCAGTACTTC. It specifies CASSINPTGLYEQYF.

This clonotype was detected ten times or more. The V and J genes are TRBV7-8 and TRBJ2-3; 7 positions match TRBD2. V trimming: 1 base; J trimming: 2 bases; junction bases outside the gene matches: 3. Germline CDR1 is SGHVS and CDR2 is FQNEAQ. The CDR3 is 15 residues long. The CDR3 region is CASSLGRGTTDTQYF. The CDR3 DNA reads TGTGCCAGCAGCTTAGGGCGGGGGACCACAGATACGCAGTATTTT.

This clonotype was recorded many times. The chain recombines TRBV5-8 with TRBJ1-5; D gene ambiguous. Per the germline V gene, CDR1 is SGHTS and CDR2 is YDEGEE. This CDR3 region has 15 residues. V was cut by 4 bases and J by 0 bases, with 11 bases left in between. CDR3 region: CASSPTDYSNQPQHF. The CDR3 DNA follows: TGTGCCAGCAGCCCAACGGATTATAGCAATCAGCCCCAGCATTTT.